This is a list of T cell receptor beta chains from one sample in a study of PD-1 blockade in classical Hodgkin lymphoma. TCRdb's copy holds only in-frame clones and misses some; the assay was immunoSEQ multiplex PCR. The sample includes tens of thousands of clones, more than 90% of them seen just once. Sequencing input: CD4+ T cells from blood. All receptors derive from a human donor with classical Hodgkin lymphoma. Each CDR3 is given with its conserved first and last residue. A D gene is named only where the DNA matches it firmly. Part of the rows lack a size; the others show once, few, many or a class for expanded clones.

>TRBJ2-7|TRBD2|once|TRBV5-1
TGCGCCAGCAGCTTGGGACTCCTAGCGGGAGTCGAGCAGTACTTC
CASSLGLLAGVEQYF
>TRBJ2-1|TRBD1|.|TRBV6-1
TGTGCCAGCAGTGAAGGACAGGGCCATAGGAATGAGCAGTTCTTC
CASSEGQGHRNEQFF
>TRBJ1-5|.|.|TRBV29-1
TGCAGCGTTCGATCAGGGGTGGGCAATCAGCCCCAGCATTTT
CSVRSGVGNQPQHF
>TRBJ1-1|.|few|TRBV13
TGTGCCAGCAGCTTCTCCAGGAACACTGAAGCTTTCTTT
CASSFSRNTEAFF
>TRBJ2-3|TRBD1|.|TRBV28
TGTGCCAGCAGTCCCCGGGACAGGGACCACACAGATACGCAGTATTTT
CASSPRDRDHTDTQYF
>TRBJ2-1|TRBD2|once|TRBV25-1
TGTGCCAGCAATGGGGCGGGAGCGGGGAATGAGCAGTTCTTC
CASNGAGAGNEQFF
>TRBJ2-7|.|.|TRBV5-1
TGCGCCAGCAGCTTGGCACCAGCGAACTCCTACGAGCAGTACTTC
CASSLAPANSYEQYF
>TRBJ2-5|.|.|TRBV5-1
TGCGCCAGCAAGGGCGGGATAGCGGAAGAGACCCAGTACTTC
CASKGGIAEETQYF
>TRBJ2-1|TRBD2|.|TRBV10-3
TGTGCCATCAGTGGAAGTAGCGGGACCCCGGAGGAGCAGTTCTTC
CAISGSSGTPEEQFF
>TRBJ2-1|.|.|TRBV6-6
TGTGCCAGCAGTCCGGATACAGAGCAGTTCTTC
CASSPDTEQFF
>TRBJ1-2|.|.|TRBV4-1
TGCGCCAGCAGCCAAGTCTATCCGTTCACGGAACGGCGAGCTAACTATGGCTACACCTTC
CASSQVYPFTERRANYGYTF
>TRBJ1-5|.|once|TRBV5-5
TGTGCCAGCAGCCCGAGGGGGACCCAGCCCCAGCATTTT
CASSPRGTQPQHF
>TRBJ1-4|.|few|TRBV30
TGTGCCTGGAGTGTACACCCGCTTTCGGAAAAACTGTTTTTT
CAWSVHPLSEKLFF
>TRBJ2-2|.|.|TRBV6-1
TGTGCCGCCCGCCTTGCGGGTAATATTGCCGGGGAGCTGTTTTTT
CAARLAGNIAGELFF
>TRBJ1-1|TRBD1|.|TRBV5-1
TGCGCCAGCAGCTTGGCGCCGGGACAGGGTCGGGAAGCTTTCTTT
CASSLAPGQGREAFF
>TRBJ1-1|.|.|TRBV5-1
TGCGCCAGCAGCCCCCCGTCGACCACTGAAGCTTTCTTT
CASSPPSTTEAFF
>TRBJ1-1|.|.|TRBV4-3
TGCGCCAGCAGCCAAGTGTTGGGGACTGAAGCTTTCTTT
CASSQVLGTEAFF